The next 29 T cell receptor beta chains were all read from a single sample in a study of T cells in localized non-small cell lung cancer. Method: immunoSEQ multiplex PCR; TCRdb's copy keeps in-frame clones and lacks some. Here the sample spans around 1,600 clones, 27% being singletons. Sequences were derived from normal lung tissue next to the tumor, sampled before any cancer treatment. Every receptor here comes from a man aged 35 to 70 with stage II squamous cell lung carcinoma.

In its sample, this clone was seen a few times. This chain uses TRBV9 with TRBJ1-3, with no clear D. CDR3 size: 16 residues. Trimming left V 0 bases short and J 0 bases short, with 10 bases between. Germline CDR1 reads SGDLS; CDR2 reads YYNGEE. The CDR3 DNA reads TGTGCCAGCAGCGTAGCTATGGGGAGCTCTGGAAACACCATATATTTT. It encodes CASSVAMGSSGNTIYF. Filled out from reference TRBV9 and TRBJ1-3, the complete variable domain reads DSGVTQTPKHLITATGQRVTLRCSPRSGDLSVYWYQQSLDQGLQFLIQYYNGEERAKGNILERFSAQQFPDLHSELNLSSLELGDSALYFCASSVAMGSSGNTIYFGEGSWLTVV.

The genes are TRBV29-1 and TRBJ1-1, with D tentatively TRBD1 (6 bases). The V gene lost 7 bases and the J gene lost 3 bases, with 15 bases spanning the gap. The CDR3 is made up of 13 amino acids. The germline V gene encodes CDR1 SQVTM and CDR2 ANQGSEA. The CDR3: CSAFTGYDTEAFF. The CDR3 DNA is TGCAGCGCCTTTACAGGGTATGACACTGAAGCTTTCTTT.

This clone showed up just a few times. The chain joins TRBV19 to TRBJ1-1; TRBD1 is a possible D gene (5 bases). Germline CDR1 reads LNHDA; CDR2 reads SQIVND (reference sequence). Trimming left V 1 base short and J 1 base short, with 7 bases between. This CDR3 has 14 residues. The CDR3 nucleotides read TGTGCCAGTAGTATAGTGGGGGGGAACACTGAAGCTTTCTTT. The encoded protein is CASSIVGGNTEAFF.

The V call is TRBV11-3, the J call TRBJ2-5; 9 positions agree with TRBD2. Unmatched junction bases numbered 9, after V lost 3 bases and J lost 4 bases. There are 16 residues in the CDR3. Per the germline V gene, CDR1 is SGHNT and CDR2 is YENEEA. The CDR3 DNA follows: TGTGCCAGCAGCTTGGAAAAGGCGGGGGGGCGAGAGACCCAGTACTTC. This encodes CASSLEKAGGRETQYF.

The chain uses TRBV15 and TRBJ1-5; D gene uncertain. CDR1 is LNHNV, CDR2 YYDKDF, per germline (reference sequence). The CDR3 sequence is 15 residues long. The V gene lost 0 bases and the J gene lost 1 base, with 7 bases spanning the gap. CDR3 in amino acids: CATSRDQGSNQPQHF. The CDR3 DNA follows: TGTGCCACCAGCAGAGATCAAGGGAGCAATCAGCCCCAGCATTTT.

This clone came up once. The chain carries TRBV30 and TRBJ1-1; D unclear. Germline CDR1 is GTSNPN and CDR2 is SVGIG (reference sequence). V was clipped by 3 bases and J by 1 base, with 9 bases between them. This CDR3 is 13 amino acids long. The CDR3 spells CAWRVPENTEAFF. The CDR3 nucleotides read TGTGCCTGGAGGGTCCCAGAGAACACTGAAGCTTTCTTT.

V and J are TRBV30 and TRBJ2-7, with D tentatively TRBD2 (6 bases). Trimming left V 3 bases short and J 2 bases short, with 11 bases between. CDR1 GTSNPN and CDR2 SVGIG come from the germline V gene (reference sequence). CDR3 size: 13 residues. This chain's CDR3 is CAWSGGWAYEQYF. In nucleotides, the CDR3 is TGTGCCTGGAGCGGGGGATGGGCCTACGAGCAGTACTTC.

The J gene is TRBJ2-3, the V gene TRBV18; D is possibly TRBD1 (6 bases). Germline CDR1 reads KGHSH; CDR2 reads LQKENI. Trimming cost V 2 bases and J 2 bases, with 11 bases left between them. This CDR3 is 15 amino acids long. The CDR3 coding sequence is TGTGCCAGCTCACCAGACAGGACCTACACAGATACGCAGTATTTT. As protein: CASSPDRTYTDTQYF. The variable domain in full, completed from reference TRBV18 and TRBJ2-3, reads NAGVMQNPRHLVRRRGQEARLRCSPMKGHSHVYWYRQLPEEGLKFMVYLQKENIIDESGMPKERFSAEFPKEGPSILRIQQVVRGDSAAYFCASSPDRTYTDTQYFGPGTRLTVL.

V usage is TRBV6-8 and J usage is TRBJ2-7; 10 bases are shared with TRBD2. Per the germline V gene, CDR1 is MNHGY and CDR2 is SAAAGT. V was clipped by 6 bases and J by 0 bases; unmatched bases: 5. The CDR3 is 15 residues long. CDR3 loop: CASRLAGVPSYEQYF. The DNA of the CDR3 is TGTGCCAGCAGGCTAGCGGGAGTTCCCTCCTACGAGCAGTACTTC.

The genes are TRBV6-8 and TRBJ2-1; no firm D call. Trimming removed 5 bases at V and 4 bases at J, with 21 bases between. Germline CDR1 reads MNHGY; CDR2 reads SAAAGT. This CDR3 is built from 17 residues. DNA for the CDR3: TGTGCCAGCAGTCGAAAGGGTCACCGGTTAGGATACAATGAGCAGTTCTTC. Translating gives CASSRKGHRLGYNEQFF.

The table lists this clone with a few counts. The chain couples TRBV6-8 to TRBJ1-1; no definite D call. V was cut by 0 bases and J by 1 base, with 9 bases left in between. Germline CDR1 MNHGY, CDR2 SAAAGT. This CDR3 comprises 15 residues. The CDR3 DNA is TGTGCCAGCAGTTACTCGAGTCACCCGAACACTGAAGCTTTCTTT. Its translation is CASSYSSHPNTEAFF.

This chain joins TRBV28 and TRBJ2-7; weak D call: TRBD1 (5 bases). The CDR3 runs to 15 residues. CDR1 is MDHEN, CDR2 SYDVKM, per germline. Trimming cost V 6 bases and J 2 bases, with 17 bases left between them. The CDR3 sequence is CASRARVQATYEQYF. The CDR3 coding sequence is TGTGCCAGCAGGGCACGGGTACAGGCCACCTACGAGCAGTACTTC.

The chain couples TRBV28 to TRBJ1-2; 11 nucleotides match TRBD1. The CDR3 is made up of 14 amino acids. Germline V gene data show CDR1 as MDHEN and CDR2 as SYDVKM. J was trimmed by 2 bases and V by 6 bases; bases with no gene match: 2. CDR3 sequence (DNA): TGTGCCAGCAGCAGGACAGGGGGCAACTATGGCTACACCTTC. Protein: CASSRTGGNYGYTF.

V and J are TRBV5-1 and TRBJ2-5; D may correspond to TRBD1 or TRBD2 (5 bases each). Per germline, CDR1 SGHRS and CDR2 YFSETQ. V dropped 2 bases and J dropped 0 bases, with 14 bases sitting between them. The CDR3 consists of 16 residues. In DNA, the CDR3 is TGCGCCAGCAGCTTTTTGACGGGGACGAACCAAGAGACCCAGTACTTC. Amino acids: CASSFLTGTNQETQYF.

V is TRBV6-8 and J is TRBJ2-7, with 9 bases that match TRBD1. J lost 6 bases, V lost 6 bases, and 6 bases had no gene match. Germline V gene sequence: CDR1 MNHGY, CDR2 SAAAGT. The CDR3 is made up of 13 amino acids. The CDR3: CASRRQGGGEQYF. CDR3 bases: TGTGCCAGCAGACGACAGGGGGGCGGCGAGCAGTACTTC.

This clone was detected only a few times. The chain employs TRBV28 and TRBJ2-1; TRBD2 might be the D (5 bases). Germline V gives CDR1 MDHEN, CDR2 SYDVKM. This CDR3 is built from 14 residues. Trimming shortened V by 6 bases and J by 4 bases, and 13 bases separated the two germline ends. The CDR3 spells CASRGHSDYNEQFF. CDR3 nucleotide sequence: TGTGCCAGCAGGGGTCATAGCGATTACAATGAGCAGTTCTTC.

There are a few counts of this clone. V usage is TRBV9 and J usage is TRBJ1-3; D gene unclear. Germline V gives CDR1 SGDLS, CDR2 YYNGEE. This CDR3 has 15 amino acids. V gave up 0 bases and J gave up 4 bases, with 11 bases separating them. The CDR3: CASSVGSLFGNTIYF. In DNA, the CDR3 is TGTGCCAGCAGCGTAGGCTCCCTATTCGGAAACACCATATATTTT. The full variable domain, rest sourced from reference TRBV9 and TRBJ1-3, is DSGVTQTPKHLITATGQRVTLRCSPRSGDLSVYWYQQSLDQGLQFLIQYYNGEERAKGNILERFSAQQFPDLHSELNLSSLELGDSALYFCASSVGSLFGNTIYFGEGSWLTVV.

In this sample, this clone is medium-sized. The chain is built from TRBV11-3 and TRBJ1-1; 7 nucleotides match TRBD1. The CDR3 totals 14 residues. The germline V gene has CDR1 SGHNT and CDR2 YENEEA. The V segment lost 4 bases and the J segment 1 base; nucleotides outside the gene matches: 3. In nucleotides, the CDR3 is TGTGCCAGCAGCTACAGGGGCTGGAACACTGAAGCTTTCTTT. This sequence encodes CASSYRGWNTEAFF. The full variable domain, completed using reference TRBV11-3 and TRBJ1-1, is EAGVVQSPRYKIIEKKQPVAFWCNPISGHNTLYWYLQNLGQGPELLIRYENEEAVDDSQLPKDRFSAERLKGVDSTLKIQPAELGDSAVYLCASSYRGWNTEAFFGQGTRLTVV.

V is TRBV28 and J is TRBJ1-1; D may be TRBD1 (6 bases). This CDR3 has 14 residues. Germline CDR1 and CDR2: MDHEN and SYDVKM. The germline V and J ends were trimmed by 4 bases and 1 base, with 10 bases remaining between them. CDR3 protein: CASSSGQPNTEAFF. The CDR3 DNA reads as TGTGCCAGCAGTTCTGGACAGCCGAACACTGAAGCTTTCTTT.

The chain uses TRBV6-8 and TRBJ1-5; 11 nucleotides match TRBD1. Germline values: CDR1 MNHGY, CDR2 SAAAGT. The length of the CDR3 is 17 residues. Unmatched junction bases numbered 14, after V lost 4 bases and J lost 9 bases. CDR3 residues: CASSSRGFRDRGLPQHF. CDR3 in DNA: TGTGCCAGCAGTTCCCGGGGATTCCGGGACAGGGGGTTGCCCCAGCATTTT.

The chain links TRBV6-8 to TRBJ2-5; 12 bases are a match to TRBD2. CDR3 size: 16 residues. V was pared by 10 bases and J by 5 bases, with 14 bases of the junction left unmatched. Germline values: CDR1 MNHGY, CDR2 SAAAGT. This CDR3 is CATMTSGGATGETQYF. The CDR3 DNA sequence: TGTGCCACGATGACTAGCGGGGGAGCAACCGGGGAGACCCAGTACTTC.

This clone was picked up a small number of times. The chain uses TRBV11-3 and TRBJ2-5, with a tentative D call TRBD1 (6 bases). CDR1 SGHNT and CDR2 YENEEA come from the germline V gene. This CDR3 comprises 14 residues. Trimming removed 4 bases from V and 4 bases from J, with 13 bases in between. DNA of the CDR3: TGTGCCAGCAGCTCCGGGACAATTGGAGAGACCCAGTACTTC. This gives the protein CASSSGTIGETQYF.

This clone was observed once. V is TRBV30 and J is TRBJ1-6, with a tentative D call TRBD1 (5 bases). Germline V lookup: CDR1 GTSNPN, CDR2 SVGIG (reference sequence). Trimming removed 2 bases at V and 10 bases at J, with 12 bases between. This CDR3 region has 13 residues. The CDR3 spells CAWSHQGNSPLHF. CDR3 coding DNA: TGTGCCTGGAGTCACCAGGGAAACTCACCCCTCCACTTT.

By frequency in the sample, this clone is large. CDR3 DNA sequence: TGTGCCAGCAGCGTAGATTGGACAGAGGGTCCCTACGAGCAGTACTTC. Its protein product is CASSVDWTEGPYEQYF. The gene calls are TRBV9 and TRBJ2-7, with a possible D match to TRBD1 (6 bases). The CDR3 sequence is 16 residues long. The germline gives CDR1 SGDLS, CDR2 YYNGEE. V lost 0 bases and J 2 bases, leaving 15 bases between the germline ends.

This clone was detected only a few times. In DNA, the CDR3 is TGTGCCAGCAGTTTCGGCGACACAGATACGCAGTATTTT. It yields the protein CASSFGDTDTQYF. This chain uses TRBV27 with TRBJ2-3; D unresolved. The CDR3 is 13 amino acids. The ends were cut back, 3 bases at V and 2 bases at J, with 6 bases in the middle. Germline CDR1 is MNHEY and CDR2 is SMNVEV (reference sequence).

By share, this clone ranks as medium-sized. The chain combines TRBV11-3 with TRBJ2-5, with D tentatively TRBD2 (5 bases). The CDR3 extends over 14 amino acids. Germline V gene lookup returns CDR1 SGHNT and CDR2 YENEEA. Trimming removed 3 bases at V and 5 bases at J, with 13 bases between. CDR3 protein: CASSFGISAETQYF. CDR3 bases: TGTGCCAGCAGCTTCGGGATTAGTGCGGAGACCCAGTACTTC.

In this sample, this clone is large. The chain is built from TRBV6-8 and TRBJ1-2; tentatively, D is TRBD1 (6 bases). This CDR3 is 15 amino acids long. Trimming pared 6 bases from V and 4 bases from J, leaving 18 bases between. CDR1 and CDR2 (germline): MNHGY, SAAAGT. CDR3 DNA sequence: TGTGCCAGCAGGGGCCCCTCCACAGGGCTCTATGGCTACACCTTC. This translates into CASRGPSTGLYGYTF.

The chain employs TRBV11-3 and TRBJ1-1; no definite D call. V was clipped by 5 bases and J by 3 bases, with 19 bases between them. The CDR3 sequence is 16 residues long. CDR1 and CDR2 from the germline V gene are SGHNT and YENEEA. CDR3: CASSTRSRGRHTEAFF. For the CDR3, the DNA is TGTGCCAGCAGCACCAGGTCCCGGGGTCGGCACACTGAAGCTTTCTTT.

This clone was observed a few times. V and J are TRBV6-9 and TRBJ2-4; 10 bases map to TRBD2. The CDR3 sequence is 15 residues long. Germline V gives CDR1 MNHGY, CDR2 SVAAGI. Trimming at V came to 6 bases and at J to 2 bases, leaving 4 bases not matched to a gene. The CDR3 bases are TGTGCCAGCAGCTCTAGCGGGGGAACCAAAAACATTCAGTACTTC. This gives the protein CASSSSGGTKNIQYF.